This T cell receptor beta chain emerged from a study of T cell responses to AZD1222 COVID-19 vaccine. Study overall: Doses given second, at about 4 or about 12 weeks, were pooled. General study results and limits: Only a handful of AZD1222 recipients tested seropositive at baseline.

TCRdb's table, derived via immunoSEQ multiplex PCR, lists solely in-frame clones and lacks some. Among about 130,000 clones listed, about 94% were seen once. After removal of 5 bases from V and 5 bases from J, the junction contained 8 bases not matched to a gene. Looked up from germline, CDR1 is KGHSH and CDR2 is LQKENI. The CDR3 length is 15 residues. For this clone: Antigen unknown.

This sequence joins TRBV18 and TRBJ2-4; 8 bases fit TRBD2. The source is an adult in good health. The sample in question was peripheral blood, obtained on day 0 of AZD1222 vaccination. The CDR3 coding sequence is TGTGCCAGCTCAGAAACGGGACTAGTCGAAAACATTCAGTACTTC. This codes for CASSETGLVENIQYF.